This record looks at one TCR beta chain sequence and its context. As yet, its antigen is unknown. V lost 4 bases to trimming and J lost 4 bases, with 14 bases between them. The CDR3 runs 15 residues. Per germline, CDR1 LGHDT and CDR2 YNNKEL (reference sequence). The record originates from a study of T cells after yellow fever vaccination. Overall study results and limits: Peak timing came faster in the weaker secondary response, day 5 versus 15. After the booster, over 95% of CD4 and more than 85% of CD8 primary-response clones were re-detected. The bulk population could contribute abundant contaminating clonotypes to FACS-sorted repertoires.

The 5'RACE template-switching step produced TCR cDNA and added a universal primer site and UMIs. TCRdb reprocessed the 5' RACE reads with MiXCR, giving one entry per CDR3 protein. The repertoire holds a few hundred thousand distinct CDR3 sequences, with 15% to 20% as singletons. The chain joins TRBV3-1 to TRBJ1-5; tentatively, D is TRBD1 (6 bases). The receptor comes from a man aged 25 to 45 who received the YFV17D yellow fever vaccine. The sample was PBMCs, taken 15 days after the yellow fever booster vaccination. CDR3 nucleotides: TGTGCCAGCAGCCCGACAGGAGGACCTAATCAGCCCCAGCATTTT. Translating it yields CASSPTGGPNQPQHF.